A selection of T cell receptor beta chains follows, all from one sample in a study of OX40 agonist ivuxolimab in advanced cancers. Profiled with immunoSEQ multiplex PCR; TCRdb holds only in-frame clones, not every one. Of around 44,000 clones detected, approximately 86% appear once; the ten largest clones hold approximately 13%. Here the sequenced sample was CD4+ or CD8+ T cells sorted from blood, taken in a trial of the OX40 agonist ivuxolimab. These receptors originate from an adult with an advanced solid tumor such as melanoma, head and neck, liver or kidney cancer. CDR3s include the opening cysteine and the closing phenylalanine or tryptophan.

TRBV6-5	14	TRBJ2-1	CASSRDNGGNEQFF
TRBV28	13	TRBJ1-2	CASRGVAGRGYTF
TRBV7-8	16	TRBJ2-2	CASSLETVFSTGELFF
TRBV19	13	TRBJ2-7	CASRSGERYEQYF
TRBV28	14	TRBJ1-2	CASSYLGASNGYTF
TRBV5-6	16	TRBJ1-5	CASSHSQGKLLEPQHF
TRBV6-1	14	TRBJ1-5	CASSEKSYNQPQHF
TRBV7-9	17	TRBJ2-3	CASNLYRDLERTDTQYF
TRBV2	13	TRBJ1-2	CASNHGTSYGYTF
TRBV2	16	TRBJ2-2	CASRDRGPFGTGELFF
TRBV19	21	TRBJ2-3	CASSIDQPGILDSRGTDTQYF
TRBV2	12	TRBJ1-2	CASQAQGVRGTF
TRBV11-2	13	TRBJ1-2	CASSLGTDYGYTF
TRBV2	15	TRBJ1-4	CASESPDRTNEKLFF
TRBV9	16	TRBJ2-3	CASSVGSQIGTDTQYF
TRBV10-3	15	TRBJ1-4	CAISESGDSGEKLFF
TRBV27	14	TRBJ2-2	CASSLFSNTGELFF
TRBV11-3	16	TRBJ1-2	CASSHHRGGLNYGYTF
TRBV4-3	18	TRBJ2-6	CASSQEKGPGSGGTVLTF
TRBV7-2	16	TRBJ2-2	CASSFSGTLNTGELFF
TRBV6-5	14	TRBJ1-1	CASSSGAANTEAFF
TRBV19	11	TRBJ2-1	CASSFVDEQFF
TRBV9	15	TRBJ2-2	CASSVGRGQAGELFF
TRBV4-2	15	TRBJ1-5	CASSQNDRGDQPQHF
TRBV23-1	15	TRBJ2-1	CASGPRLPSYNEQFF
TRBV7-3	13	TRBJ1-2	CASSLDTESDYTF
TRBV2	16	TRBJ1-2	CASSELTKTGTDGYTF
TRBV9	16	TRBJ2-2	CASSVEIGGGTGELFF
TRBV4-1	16	TRBJ2-2	CASTDTLKSNTGELFF
TRBV28	12	TRBJ1-2	CASTPPRGAVTF
TRBV27	16	TRBJ2-5	CASTPRGGLGVETQYF
TRBV10-3	16	TRBJ2-3	CAITTPDRGKTDTQYF
TRBV9	13	TRBJ1-1	CASSNGGSTEAFF
TRBV9	12	TRBJ2-3	CASSVDTDTQYF
TRBV6-1	10	TRBJ2-2	CASSLGELFF
TRBV4-1	15	TRBJ2-7	CASSQVSGLVYEQYF
TRBV27	8	TRBJ2-1	CASSHQFF
TRBV19	15	TRBJ2-3	CASSIEAGPTDTQYF
TRBV12-5	12	TRBJ1-1	CASGFTGTEAFF
TRBV7-9	16	TRBJ2-3	CASSQGPSGGADTQYF
TRBV19	17	TRBJ2-1	CASSIGWTVGRYNEQFF
TRBV10-3	12	TRBJ2-2	CAIRQNTGELFF
TRBV5-6	15	TRBJ1-5	CASSFMTEADQPQHF
TRBV7-7	12	TRBJ2-5	CASSSGGETQYF
TRBV6-5	16	NA	CASSYSSWGFGYEQYF
TRBV6-6	13	TRBJ1-2	CASSYSGVDGYTF
TRBV7-2	17	TRBJ2-7	CASSLVWGDTITYEQYF
TRBV10-1	14	TRBJ1-4	CASSAVGANEKLFF
TRBV19	14	TRBJ1-2	CASSTGTGPHGYTF
TRBV9	17	TRBJ2-6	CASSAHTGRSGANVLTF
TRBV28	13	TRBJ2-7	CATFRDDSYEQYF
TRBV5-4	14	TRBJ2-3	CASSSAGGQDTQYF
TRBV2	12	TRBJ2-7	CASSELGHEQYF
TRBV6-6	12	TRBJ1-1	CASSYSGNEAFF
TRBV2	13	TRBJ2-7	CAILGTGSNEQYF